In this sample, the clone carrying this TCR beta chain turned up once. Profiled with immunoSEQ multiplex PCR; TCRdb holds only in-frame clones, not every one. Of 7,000 to 9,500 clones listed, over 45% were seen once; the top ten hold 7.5% to 9.5%. The treatment here: randomized to nivolumab then ipilimumab (arm A) or the reverse (arm B). No patient had prior DNA-damaging chemotherapy. This record belongs to a study of sequential checkpoint blockade in melanoma. Between the trimmed V and J ends, which lost 3 bases and 4 bases, there was a span of 10 bases. Germline CDR1 SGHNT, CDR2 YYREEE (reference sequence). This CDR3 is 13 amino acids long.

This receptor was taken from a human donor with melanoma. V gene TRBV5-4 combines with J gene TRBJ1-1, with TRBD1 as a possible D gene (5 bases). This specimen was CD8+ T cells sorted from blood (inferred from file names), taken from a patient given nivolumab and ipilimumab in sequence. In DNA, the CDR3 is TGTGCCAGCAGCTCTACAGGAAGCACTGAAGCTTTCTTT. It is translated as CASSSTGSTEAFF.